This TCR beta chain was recorded in a study of radiotherapy plus CTLA-4 blockade in lung cancer. Findings and caveats of the study: Clones of tumor-derived TCRs expanded in blood after radiotherapy plus ipilimumab.

J was trimmed by 3 bases and V by 4 bases; bases with no gene match: 4. Germline V gives CDR1 ENHRY, CDR2 SYGVKD. The CDR3 extends over 14 amino acids. Clones were read by immunoSEQ multiplex PCR, and TCRdb kept only the in-frame ones, dropping some. Of approximately 67,000 clones in the sample, about 85% were seen once. A word on this clone: Its target is unknown.

Alongside CTLA-4 blockade with ipilimumab, patients with chemo-refractory metastatic non-small-cell lung cancer received focal radiation. Here the sequenced sample was peripheral blood, taken from a patient treated with radiotherapy plus ipilimumab. The source is a human donor with non-small cell lung cancer who had a partial response to radiotherapy plus ipilimumab. The chain is built from TRBV10-3 and TRBJ2-5, with 8 positions matching TRBD2. CDR3 sequence reads: CAISGGAGEETQYF. The CDR3 DNA follows: TGTGCCATCAGTGGGGGAGCGGGAGAAGAGACCCAGTACTTC.